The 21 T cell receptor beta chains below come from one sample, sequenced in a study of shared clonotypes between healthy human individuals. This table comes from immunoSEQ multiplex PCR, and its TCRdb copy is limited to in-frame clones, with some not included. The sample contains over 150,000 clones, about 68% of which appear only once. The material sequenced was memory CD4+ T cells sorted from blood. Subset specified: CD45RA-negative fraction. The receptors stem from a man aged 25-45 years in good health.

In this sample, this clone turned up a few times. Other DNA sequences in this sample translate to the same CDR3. The CDR3 DNA follows: TGTGCCAGCAGTCCCCTTCAGTCCTACAATGAGCAGTTCTTC. Amino acid sequence: CASSPLQSYNEQFF. The J gene is TRBJ2-1, the V gene TRBV7-7; no firm D call. The CDR3 runs 14 residues. The V end lost 6 bases, the J end lost 1 base, and 10 bases lay between the germline ends. From germline, CDR1 is SSHAT and CDR2 FNYEAQ (reference sequence).

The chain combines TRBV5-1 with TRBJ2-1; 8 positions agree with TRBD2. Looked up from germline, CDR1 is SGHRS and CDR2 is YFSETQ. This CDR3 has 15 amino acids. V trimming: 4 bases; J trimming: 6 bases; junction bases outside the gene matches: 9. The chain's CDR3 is CASSLSLAGINEQFF. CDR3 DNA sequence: TGCGCCAGCAGCCTTAGCCTAGCGGGCATCAATGAGCAGTTCTTC.

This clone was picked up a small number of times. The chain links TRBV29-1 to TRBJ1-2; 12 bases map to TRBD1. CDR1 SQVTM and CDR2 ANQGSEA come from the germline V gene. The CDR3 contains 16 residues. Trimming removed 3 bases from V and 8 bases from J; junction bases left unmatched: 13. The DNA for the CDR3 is TGCAGCGTTGATTCTCCCGAGGGGGACAGGGGGCACGGCTACACCTTC. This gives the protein CSVDSPEGDRGHGYTF.

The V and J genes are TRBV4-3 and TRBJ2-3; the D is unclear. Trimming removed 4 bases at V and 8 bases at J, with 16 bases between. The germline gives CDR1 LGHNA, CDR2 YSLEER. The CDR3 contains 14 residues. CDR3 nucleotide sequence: TGCGCCAGCAGCCCTTCCATAACGGTAGCTACGCAGTATTTT. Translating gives CASSPSITVATQYF.

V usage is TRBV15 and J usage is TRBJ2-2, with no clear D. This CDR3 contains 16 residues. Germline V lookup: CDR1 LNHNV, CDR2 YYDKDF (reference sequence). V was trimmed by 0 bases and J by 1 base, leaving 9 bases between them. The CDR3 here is CATSRDGQVNTGELFF. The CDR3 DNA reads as TGTGCCACCAGCAGAGATGGGCAGGTGAACACCGGGGAGCTGTTTTTT.

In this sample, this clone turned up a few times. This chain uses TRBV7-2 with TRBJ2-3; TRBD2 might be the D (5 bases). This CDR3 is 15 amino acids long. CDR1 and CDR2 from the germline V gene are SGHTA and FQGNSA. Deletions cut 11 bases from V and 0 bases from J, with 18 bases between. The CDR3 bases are TGTGCCTGTACCCGAGCGGACCCTAGCACAGATACGCAGTATTTT. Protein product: CACTRADPSTDTQYF.

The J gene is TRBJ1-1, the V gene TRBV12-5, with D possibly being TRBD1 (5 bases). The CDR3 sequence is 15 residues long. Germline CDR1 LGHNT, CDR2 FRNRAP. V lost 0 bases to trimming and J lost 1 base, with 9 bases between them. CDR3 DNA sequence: TGTGCTAGTGGTTTGGTGGTGGGGCCGAACACTGAAGCTTTCTTT. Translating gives CASGLVVGPNTEAFF.

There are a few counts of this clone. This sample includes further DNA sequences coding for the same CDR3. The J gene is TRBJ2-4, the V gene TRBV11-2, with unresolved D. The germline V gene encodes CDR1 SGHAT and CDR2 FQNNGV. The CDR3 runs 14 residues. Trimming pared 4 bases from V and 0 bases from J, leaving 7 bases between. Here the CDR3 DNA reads TGTGCCAGCAGCTCCAGGCTAGCCAAAAACATTCAGTACTTC. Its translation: CASSSRLAKNIQYF.

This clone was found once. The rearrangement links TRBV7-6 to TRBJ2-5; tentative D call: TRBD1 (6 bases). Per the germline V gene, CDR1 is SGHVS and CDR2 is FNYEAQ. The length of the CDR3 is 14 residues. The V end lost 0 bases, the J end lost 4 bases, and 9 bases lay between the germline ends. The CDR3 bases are TGTGCCAGCAGCTTAGCTCAGGGGATAGAGACCCAGTACTTC. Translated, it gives CASSLAQGIETQYF.

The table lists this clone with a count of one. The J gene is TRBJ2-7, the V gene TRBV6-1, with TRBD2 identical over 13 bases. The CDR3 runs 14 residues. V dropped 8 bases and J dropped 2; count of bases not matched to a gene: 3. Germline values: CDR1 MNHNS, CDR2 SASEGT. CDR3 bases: TGTGCCAGCCGGGGACTAGCGGGACCCTACGAGCAGTACTTC. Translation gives CASRGLAGPYEQYF.

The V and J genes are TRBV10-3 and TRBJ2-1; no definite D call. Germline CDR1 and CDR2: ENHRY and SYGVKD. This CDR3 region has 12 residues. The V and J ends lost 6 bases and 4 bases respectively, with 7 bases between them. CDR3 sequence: CAIRGVYNEQFF. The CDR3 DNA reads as TGTGCCATCAGGGGTGTGTACAATGAGCAGTTCTTC.

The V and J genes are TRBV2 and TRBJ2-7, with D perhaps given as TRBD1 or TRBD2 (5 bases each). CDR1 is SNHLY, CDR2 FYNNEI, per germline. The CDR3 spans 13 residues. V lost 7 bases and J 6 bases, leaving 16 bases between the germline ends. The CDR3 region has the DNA TGTGCCAGCATTCAAAACCCTGGGGGCGAGCAGTACTTC. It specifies CASIQNPGGEQYF.

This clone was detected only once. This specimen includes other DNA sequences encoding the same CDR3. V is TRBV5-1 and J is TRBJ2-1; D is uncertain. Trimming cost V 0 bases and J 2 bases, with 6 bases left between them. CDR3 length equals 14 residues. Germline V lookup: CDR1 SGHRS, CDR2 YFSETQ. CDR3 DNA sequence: TGCGCCAGCAGCTTGGAGATCCCCTACAATGAGCAGTTCTTC. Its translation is CASSLEIPYNEQFF. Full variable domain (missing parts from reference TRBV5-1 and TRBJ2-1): KAGVTQTPRYLIKTRGQQVTLSCSPISGHRSVSWYQQTPGQGLQFLFEYFSETQRNKGNFPGRFSGRQFSNSRSEMNVSTLELGDSALYLCASSLEIPYNEQFFGPGTRLTVL.

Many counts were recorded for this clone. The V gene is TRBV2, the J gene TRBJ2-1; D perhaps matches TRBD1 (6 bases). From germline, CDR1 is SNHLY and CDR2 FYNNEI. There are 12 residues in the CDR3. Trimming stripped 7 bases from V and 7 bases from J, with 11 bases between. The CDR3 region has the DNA TGTGCCAGCATGGTGAGGGGGAATGAGCAGTTCTTC. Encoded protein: CASMVRGNEQFF.

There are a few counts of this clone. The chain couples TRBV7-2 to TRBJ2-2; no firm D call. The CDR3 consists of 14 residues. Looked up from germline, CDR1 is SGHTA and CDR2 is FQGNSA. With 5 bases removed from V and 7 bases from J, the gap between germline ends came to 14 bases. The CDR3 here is CASSPPPSHGELFF. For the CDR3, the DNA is TGTGCCAGCAGCCCACCTCCTTCACACGGGGAGCTGTTTTTT.

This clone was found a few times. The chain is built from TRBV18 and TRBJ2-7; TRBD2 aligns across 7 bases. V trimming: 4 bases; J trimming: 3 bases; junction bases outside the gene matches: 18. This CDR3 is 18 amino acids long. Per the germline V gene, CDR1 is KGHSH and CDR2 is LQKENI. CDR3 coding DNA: TGTGCCAGCTCACGAAATATAGCGGGCCTAAACCCCTACTACGAGCAGTACTTC. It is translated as CASSRNIAGLNPYYEQYF.

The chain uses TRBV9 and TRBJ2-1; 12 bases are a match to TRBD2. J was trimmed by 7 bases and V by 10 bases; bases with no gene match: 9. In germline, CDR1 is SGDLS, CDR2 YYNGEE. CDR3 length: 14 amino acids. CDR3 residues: CAGRVTSGRNEQFF. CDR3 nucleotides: TGTGCCGGCCGGGTTACTAGCGGGAGGAATGAGCAGTTCTTC.

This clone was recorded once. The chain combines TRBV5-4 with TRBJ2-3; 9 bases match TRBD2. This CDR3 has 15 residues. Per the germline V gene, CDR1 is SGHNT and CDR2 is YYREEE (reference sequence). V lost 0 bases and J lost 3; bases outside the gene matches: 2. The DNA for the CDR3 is TGTGCCAGCAGCTTGGAAAGCGGGAGGACAGATACGCAGTATTTT. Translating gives CASSLESGRTDTQYF.

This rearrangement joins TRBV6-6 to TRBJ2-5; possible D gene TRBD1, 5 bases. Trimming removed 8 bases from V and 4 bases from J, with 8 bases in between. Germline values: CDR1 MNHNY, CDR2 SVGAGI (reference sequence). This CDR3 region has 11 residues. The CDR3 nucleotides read TGTGCCAGCTGGGGCTCAGAGACCCAGTACTTC. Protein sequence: CASWGSETQYF.

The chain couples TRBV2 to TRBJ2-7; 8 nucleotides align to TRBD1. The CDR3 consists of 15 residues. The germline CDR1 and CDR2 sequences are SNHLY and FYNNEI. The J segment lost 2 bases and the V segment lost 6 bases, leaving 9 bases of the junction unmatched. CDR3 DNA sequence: TGTGCCAGCAGATCAGCCGGGACAGGTACCTACGAGCAGTACTTC. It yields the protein CASRSAGTGTYEQYF. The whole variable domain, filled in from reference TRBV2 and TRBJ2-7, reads EPEVTQTPSHQVTQMGQEVILRCVPISNHLYFYWYRQILGQKVEFLVSFYNNEISEKSEIFDDQFSVERPDGSNFTLKIRSTKLEDSAMYFCASRSAGTGTYEQYFGPGTRLTVT.

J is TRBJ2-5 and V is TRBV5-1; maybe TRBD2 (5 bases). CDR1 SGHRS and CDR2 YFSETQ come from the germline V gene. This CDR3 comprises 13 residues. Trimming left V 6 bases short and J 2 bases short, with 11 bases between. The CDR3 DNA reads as TGCGCCAGCACACCCGGGATACAAGAGACCCAGTACTTC. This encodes CASTPGIQETQYF.